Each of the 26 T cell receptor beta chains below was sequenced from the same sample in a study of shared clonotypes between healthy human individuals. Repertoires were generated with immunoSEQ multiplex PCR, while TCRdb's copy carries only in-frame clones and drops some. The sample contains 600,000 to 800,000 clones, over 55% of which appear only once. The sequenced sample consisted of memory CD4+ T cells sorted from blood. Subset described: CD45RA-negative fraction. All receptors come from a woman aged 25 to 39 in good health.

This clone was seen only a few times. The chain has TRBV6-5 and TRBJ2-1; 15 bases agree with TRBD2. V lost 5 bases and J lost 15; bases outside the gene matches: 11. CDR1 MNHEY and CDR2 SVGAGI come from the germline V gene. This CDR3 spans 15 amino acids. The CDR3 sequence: CASSGLGTSGRLPFF. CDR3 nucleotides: TGTGCCAGCAGTGGTTTAGGGACTAGCGGGAGGTTGCCGTTCTTC.

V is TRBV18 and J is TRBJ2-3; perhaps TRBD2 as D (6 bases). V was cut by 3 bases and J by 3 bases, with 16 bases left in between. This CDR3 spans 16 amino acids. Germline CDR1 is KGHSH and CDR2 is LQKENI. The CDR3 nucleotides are TGTGCCAGCTCACCCGGGACTGGGGTCGTTACAGATACGCAGTATTTT. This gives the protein CASSPGTGVVTDTQYF.

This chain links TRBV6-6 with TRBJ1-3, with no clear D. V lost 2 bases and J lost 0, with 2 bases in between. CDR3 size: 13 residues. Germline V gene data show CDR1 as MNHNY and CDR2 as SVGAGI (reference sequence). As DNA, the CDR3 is TGTGCCAGCAGTTACCTCTCTGGAAACACCATATATTTT. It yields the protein CASSYLSGNTIYF.

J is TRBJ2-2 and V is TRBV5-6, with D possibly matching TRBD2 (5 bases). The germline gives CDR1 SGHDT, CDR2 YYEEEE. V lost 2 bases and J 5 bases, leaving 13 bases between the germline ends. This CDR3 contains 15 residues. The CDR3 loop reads CASSLVGVGTGELFF. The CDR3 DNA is TGTGCCAGCAGCTTAGTGGGAGTAGGGACCGGGGAGCTGTTTTTT.

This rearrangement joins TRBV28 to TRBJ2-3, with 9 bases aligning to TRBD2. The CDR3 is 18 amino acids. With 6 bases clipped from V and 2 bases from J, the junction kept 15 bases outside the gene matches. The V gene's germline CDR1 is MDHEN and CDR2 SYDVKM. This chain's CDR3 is CASSSLSTSSGNTDTQYF. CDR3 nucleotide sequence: TGTGCCAGCAGCTCCCTTTCCACCTCTAGCGGGAACACAGATACGCAGTATTTT.

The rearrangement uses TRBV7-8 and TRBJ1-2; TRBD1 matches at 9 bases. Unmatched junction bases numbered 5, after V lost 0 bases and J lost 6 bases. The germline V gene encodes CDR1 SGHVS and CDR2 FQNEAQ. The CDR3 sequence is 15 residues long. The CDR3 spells CASSLAWTGVDGYTF. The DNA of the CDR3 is TGTGCCAGCAGCTTAGCATGGACAGGGGTGGATGGCTACACCTTC. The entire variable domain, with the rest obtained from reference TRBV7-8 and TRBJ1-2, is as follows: GAGVSQSPRYKVAKRGQDVALRCDPISGHVSLFWYQQALGQGPEFLTYFQNEAQLDKSGLPSDRFFAERPEGSVSTLKIQRTQQEDSAVYLCASSLAWTGVDGYTFGSGTRLTVV.

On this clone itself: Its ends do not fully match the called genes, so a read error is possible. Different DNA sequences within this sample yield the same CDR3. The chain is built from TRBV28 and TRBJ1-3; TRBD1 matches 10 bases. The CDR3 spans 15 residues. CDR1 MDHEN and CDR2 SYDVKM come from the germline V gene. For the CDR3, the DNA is TGTGCCAGCAGTTCCGGACAGGGGGATGGAAATACCATATATTTT. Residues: CASSSGQGDGNTIYF.

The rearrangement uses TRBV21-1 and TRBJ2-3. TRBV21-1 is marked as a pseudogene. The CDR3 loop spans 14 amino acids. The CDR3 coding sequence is TGTGCCAGCAGCATATGTGGACCCACAGATACGCAGTATTTT. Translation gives CASSICGPTDTQYF.

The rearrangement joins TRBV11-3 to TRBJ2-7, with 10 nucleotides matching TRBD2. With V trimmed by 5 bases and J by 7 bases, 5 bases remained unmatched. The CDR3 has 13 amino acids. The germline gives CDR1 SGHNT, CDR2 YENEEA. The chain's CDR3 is CASSASGRGEQYF. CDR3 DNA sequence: TGTGCCAGCAGCGCTAGCGGGAGAGGGGAGCAGTACTTC.

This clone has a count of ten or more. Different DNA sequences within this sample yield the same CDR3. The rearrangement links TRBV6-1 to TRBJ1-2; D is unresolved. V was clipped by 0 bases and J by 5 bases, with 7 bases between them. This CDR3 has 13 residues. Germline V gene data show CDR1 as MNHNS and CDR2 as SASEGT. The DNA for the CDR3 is TGTGCCAGCAGTGAAGCCGGCAGTTATGGCTACACCTTC. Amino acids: CASSEAGSYGYTF.

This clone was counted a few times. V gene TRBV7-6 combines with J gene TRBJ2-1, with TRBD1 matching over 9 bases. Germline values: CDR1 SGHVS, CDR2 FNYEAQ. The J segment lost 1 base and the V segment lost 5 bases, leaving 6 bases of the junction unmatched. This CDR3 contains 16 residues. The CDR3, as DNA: TGTGCCAGCAGCGTGGGACAGGGAAGTTCCTACAATGAGCAGTTCTTC. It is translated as CASSVGQGSSYNEQFF.

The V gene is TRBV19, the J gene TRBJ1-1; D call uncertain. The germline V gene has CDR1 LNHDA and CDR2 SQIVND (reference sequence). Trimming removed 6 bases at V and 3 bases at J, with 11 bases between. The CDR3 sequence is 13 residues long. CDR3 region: CASSAIGDTEAFF. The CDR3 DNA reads TGTGCCAGTAGCGCAATTGGGGACACTGAAGCTTTCTTT.

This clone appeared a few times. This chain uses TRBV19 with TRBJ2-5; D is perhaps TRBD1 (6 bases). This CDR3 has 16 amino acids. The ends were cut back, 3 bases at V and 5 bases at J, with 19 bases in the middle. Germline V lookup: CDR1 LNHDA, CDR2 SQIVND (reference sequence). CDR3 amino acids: CASSMLEGGKSETQYF. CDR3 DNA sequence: TGTGCCAGTAGTATGTTGGAAGGGGGAAAATCGGAGACCCAGTACTTC.

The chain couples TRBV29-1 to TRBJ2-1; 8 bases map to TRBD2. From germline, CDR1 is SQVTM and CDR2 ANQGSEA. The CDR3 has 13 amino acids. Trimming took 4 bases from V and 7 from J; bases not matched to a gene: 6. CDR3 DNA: TGCAGCGTTGCGGGTACTAGCGGTAATGAGCAGTTCTTC. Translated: CSVAGTSGNEQFF.

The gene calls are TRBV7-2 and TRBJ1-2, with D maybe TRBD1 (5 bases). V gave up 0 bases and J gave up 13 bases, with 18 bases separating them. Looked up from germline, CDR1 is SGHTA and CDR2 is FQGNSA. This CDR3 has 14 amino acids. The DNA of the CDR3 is TGTGCCAGCAGCTTAGCGTCGGGGGATGGAGTGCGCACCTTC. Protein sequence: CASSLASGDGVRTF.

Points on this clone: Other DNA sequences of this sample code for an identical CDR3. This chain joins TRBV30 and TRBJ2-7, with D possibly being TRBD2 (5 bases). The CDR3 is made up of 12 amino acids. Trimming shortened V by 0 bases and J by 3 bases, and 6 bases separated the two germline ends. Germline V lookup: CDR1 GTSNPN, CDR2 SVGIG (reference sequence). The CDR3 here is CAWSVSGYEQYF. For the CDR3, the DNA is TGTGCCTGGAGTGTAAGCGGCTACGAGCAGTACTTC. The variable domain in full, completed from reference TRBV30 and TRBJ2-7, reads SQTIHQWPATLVQPVGSPLSLECTVEGTSNPNLYWYRQAAGRGLQLLFYSVGIGQISSEVPQNLSASRPQDRQFILSSKKLLLSDSGFYLCAWSVSGYEQYFGPGTRLTVT.

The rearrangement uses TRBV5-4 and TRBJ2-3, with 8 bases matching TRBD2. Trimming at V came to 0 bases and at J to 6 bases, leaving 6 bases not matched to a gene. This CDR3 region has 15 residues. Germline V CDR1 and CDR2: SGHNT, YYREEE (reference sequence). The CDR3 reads CASSLDAGGGDTQYF. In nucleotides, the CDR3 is TGTGCCAGCAGCTTGGACGCGGGAGGAGGTGATACGCAGTATTTT.

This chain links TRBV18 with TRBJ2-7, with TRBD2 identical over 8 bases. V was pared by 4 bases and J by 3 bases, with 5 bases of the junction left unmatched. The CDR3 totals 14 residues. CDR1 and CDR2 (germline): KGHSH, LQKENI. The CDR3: CASSLGLANYEQYF. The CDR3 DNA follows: TGTGCCAGCTCACTAGGACTAGCCAACTACGAGCAGTACTTC.

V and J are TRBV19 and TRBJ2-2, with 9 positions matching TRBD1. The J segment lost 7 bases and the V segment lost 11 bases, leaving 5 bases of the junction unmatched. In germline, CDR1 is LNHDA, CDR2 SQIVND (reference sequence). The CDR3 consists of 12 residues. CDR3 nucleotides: TGTGCCGCACAGGGGGCGCGCGGGGAGCTGTTTTTT. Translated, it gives CAAQGARGELFF.

This chain's CDR3 is CASSLRTGPYEQYF. The DNA of the CDR3 is TGTGCCAGCAGTCTACGGACAGGGCCCTACGAGCAGTACTTC. The chain carries TRBV6-6 and TRBJ2-7, with 8 bases identical to TRBD1. Trimming cost V 5 bases and J 2 bases; bases outside gene matches: 5. Per the germline V gene, CDR1 is MNHNY and CDR2 is SVGAGI (reference sequence). This CDR3 has 14 amino acids.

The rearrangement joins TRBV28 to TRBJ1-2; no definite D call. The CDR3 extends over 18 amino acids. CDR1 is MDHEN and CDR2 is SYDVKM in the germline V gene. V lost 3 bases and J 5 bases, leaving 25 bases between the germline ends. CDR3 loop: CASSFLQTGLPEKYGYTF. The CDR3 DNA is TGTGCCAGCAGTTTTCTTCAAACGGGTCTGCCAGAAAAATATGGCTACACCTTC.

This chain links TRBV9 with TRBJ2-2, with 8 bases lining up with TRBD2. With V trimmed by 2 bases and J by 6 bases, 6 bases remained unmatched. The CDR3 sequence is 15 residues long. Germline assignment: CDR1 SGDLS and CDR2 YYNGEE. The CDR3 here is CASSVQREISGELFF. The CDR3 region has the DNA TGTGCCAGCAGCGTCCAGCGGGAGATCTCCGGGGAGCTGTTTTTT.

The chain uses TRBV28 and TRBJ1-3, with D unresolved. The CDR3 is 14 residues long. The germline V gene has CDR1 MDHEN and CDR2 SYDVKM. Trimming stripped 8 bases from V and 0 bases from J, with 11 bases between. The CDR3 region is CASGLIYSGNTIYF. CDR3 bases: TGTGCCAGCGGACTAATCTACTCTGGAAACACCATATATTTT.

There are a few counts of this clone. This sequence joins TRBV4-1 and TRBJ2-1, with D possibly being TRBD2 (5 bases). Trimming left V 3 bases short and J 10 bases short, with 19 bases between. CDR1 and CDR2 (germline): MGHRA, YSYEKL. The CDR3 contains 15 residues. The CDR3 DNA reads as TGCGCCAGCAGCCAGGATAGGAGAGGACTTTCCGAGCAGTTCTTC. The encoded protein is CASSQDRRGLSEQFF.

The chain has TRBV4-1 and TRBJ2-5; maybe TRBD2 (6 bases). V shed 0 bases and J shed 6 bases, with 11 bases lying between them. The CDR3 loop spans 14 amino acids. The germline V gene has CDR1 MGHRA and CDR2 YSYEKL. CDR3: CASSQEGEDKTQYF. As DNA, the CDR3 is TGCGCCAGCAGCCAAGAGGGGGAGGACAAGACCCAGTACTTC.

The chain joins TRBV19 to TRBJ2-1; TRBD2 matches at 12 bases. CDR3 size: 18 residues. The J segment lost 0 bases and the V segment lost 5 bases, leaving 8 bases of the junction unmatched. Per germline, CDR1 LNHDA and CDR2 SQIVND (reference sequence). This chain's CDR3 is CASSPQGLAGSSYNEQFF. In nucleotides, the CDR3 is TGTGCCAGTAGTCCCCAAGGACTAGCGGGAAGCTCCTACAATGAGCAGTTCTTC. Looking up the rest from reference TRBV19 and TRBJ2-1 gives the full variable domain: DGGITQSPKYLFRKEGQNVTLSCEQNLNHDAMYWYRQDPGQGLRLIYYSQIVNDFQKGDIAEGYSVSREKKESFPLTVTSAQKNPTAFYLCASSPQGLAGSSYNEQFFGPGTRLTVL.